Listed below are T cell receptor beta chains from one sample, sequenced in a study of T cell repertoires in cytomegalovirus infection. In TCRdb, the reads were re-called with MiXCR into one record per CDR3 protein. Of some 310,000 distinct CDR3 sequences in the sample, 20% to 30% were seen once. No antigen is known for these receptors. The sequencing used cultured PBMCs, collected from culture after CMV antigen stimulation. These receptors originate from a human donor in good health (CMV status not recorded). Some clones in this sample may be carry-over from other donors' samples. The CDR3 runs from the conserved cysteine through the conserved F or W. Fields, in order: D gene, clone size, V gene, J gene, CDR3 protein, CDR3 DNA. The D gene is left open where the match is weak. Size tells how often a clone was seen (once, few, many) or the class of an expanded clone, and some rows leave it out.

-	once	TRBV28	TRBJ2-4	CASSLHPGIQYF	TGTGCCAGCAGTTTACACCCGGGCATTCAGTACTTC
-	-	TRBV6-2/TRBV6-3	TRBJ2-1	CASRGQGQGEQFF	TGTGCCAGCAGGGGGCAGGGACAAGGTGAGCAGTTCTTC
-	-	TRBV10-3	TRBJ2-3	CAISLGTTDTQYF	TGTGCCATCAGTTTGGGGACCACAGATACGCAGTATTTT
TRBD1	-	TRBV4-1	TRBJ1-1	CASSQRDRVSEAFF	TGCGCCAGCAGCCAGAGGGACAGGGTGTCCGAAGCTTTCTTT
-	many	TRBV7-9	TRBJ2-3	CASSLMGDTQYF	TGTGCCAGCAGCTTAATGGGAGATACGCAGTATTTT
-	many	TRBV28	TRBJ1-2	CASSLLRSGTHGYTF	TGTGCCAGCAGTTTATTACGGTCAGGGACCCATGGCTACACCTTC
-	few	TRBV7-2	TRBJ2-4	CASSLEGWGVAKNIQYF	TGTGCCAGCAGCTTAGAGGGTTGGGGGGTAGCCAAAAACATTCAGTACTTC
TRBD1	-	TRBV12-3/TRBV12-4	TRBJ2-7	CASSGLGQGSPYEQYF	TGTGCCAGCAGTGGACTGGGACAGGGGAGTCCCTACGAGCAGTACTTC
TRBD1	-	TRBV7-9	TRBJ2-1	CASSLKQGAYNEQFF	TGTGCCAGCAGCTTAAAACAGGGGGCTTACAATGAGCAGTTCTTC
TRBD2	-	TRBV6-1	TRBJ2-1	CASGRTSGSVGEQFF	TGTGCCAGCGGTCGGACTAGCGGGAGTGTAGGTGAGCAGTTCTTC
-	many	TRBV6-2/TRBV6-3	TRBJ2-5	CASSPLTGKETQYF	TGTGCCAGCAGCCCCTTGACAGGAAAAGAGACCCAGTACTTC
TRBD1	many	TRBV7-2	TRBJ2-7	CASSTTGTAYEQYF	TGTGCCAGCAGCACCACCGGGACAGCCTACGAGCAGTACTTC
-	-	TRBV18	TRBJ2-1	CASSPRQGGYNEQFF	TGTGCCAGCTCACCGAGGCAAGGAGGATACAATGAGCAGTTCTTC
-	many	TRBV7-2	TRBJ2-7	CASSLGGLFYEQYF	TGTGCCAGCAGCTTAGGTGGGCTGTTCTACGAGCAGTACTTC
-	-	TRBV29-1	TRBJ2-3	CSVGRTGGGTDTQYF	TGCAGCGTTGGACGGACAGGCGGGGGCACAGATACGCAGTATTTT
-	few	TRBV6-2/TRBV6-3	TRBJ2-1	CASSYQAKKHEDNEQFF	TGTGCCAGCAGTTACCAAGCGAAAAAACATGAGGACAATGAGCAGTTCTTC
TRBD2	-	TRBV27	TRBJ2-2	CASRVGPLSGTSGRMGNTGELFF	TGTGCCAGCAGAGTAGGGCCCTTGTCCGGGACTAGCGGGAGAATGGGGAACACCGGGGAGCTGTTTTTT
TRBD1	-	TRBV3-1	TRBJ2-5	CASSPRDRQETQYF	TGTGCCAGCAGCCCACGGGACAGACAAGAGACCCAGTACTTC
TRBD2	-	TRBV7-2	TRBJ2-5	CASSLGRGSGRFETQYF	TGTGCCAGCAGCTTAGGACGAGGGAGCGGGAGGTTTGAGACCCAGTACTTC
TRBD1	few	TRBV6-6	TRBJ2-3	CASSQSGMTGVSTDTQYF	TGTGCCAGCAGTCAATCGGGGATGACAGGGGTTAGCACAGATACGCAGTATTTT
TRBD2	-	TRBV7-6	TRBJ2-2	CASSLVPAGGPNTGELFF	TGTGCTAGCAGCTTAGTCCCGGCGGGAGGGCCGAACACCGGGGAGCTGTTTTTT
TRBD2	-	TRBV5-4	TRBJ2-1	CASRGTSGSYNEQFF	TGTGCCAGCAGAGGGACTAGCGGGAGCTACAATGAGCAGTTCTTC
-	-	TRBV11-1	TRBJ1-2	CASSFGRGTGYTF	TGTGCCAGCAGCTTCGGTCGAGGGACTGGCTACACCTTC
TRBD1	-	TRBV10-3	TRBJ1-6	CATQTGDRGPEGLGSPLHF	TGTGCCACCCAAACCGGGGACAGGGGGCCGGAGGGGCTTGGTTCACCCCTCCACTTT